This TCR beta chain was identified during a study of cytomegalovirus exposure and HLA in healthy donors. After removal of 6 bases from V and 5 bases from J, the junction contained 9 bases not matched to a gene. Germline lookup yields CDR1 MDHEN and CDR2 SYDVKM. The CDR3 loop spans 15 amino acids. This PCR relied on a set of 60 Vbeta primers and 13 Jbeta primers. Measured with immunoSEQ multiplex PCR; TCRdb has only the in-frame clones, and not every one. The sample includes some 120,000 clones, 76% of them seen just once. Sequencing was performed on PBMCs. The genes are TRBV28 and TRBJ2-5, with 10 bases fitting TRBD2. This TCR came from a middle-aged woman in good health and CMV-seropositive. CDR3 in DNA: TGTGCCAGCAGCCAGATAGGGACTAGCGTGGAGACCCAGTACTTC. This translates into CASSQIGTSVETQYF.